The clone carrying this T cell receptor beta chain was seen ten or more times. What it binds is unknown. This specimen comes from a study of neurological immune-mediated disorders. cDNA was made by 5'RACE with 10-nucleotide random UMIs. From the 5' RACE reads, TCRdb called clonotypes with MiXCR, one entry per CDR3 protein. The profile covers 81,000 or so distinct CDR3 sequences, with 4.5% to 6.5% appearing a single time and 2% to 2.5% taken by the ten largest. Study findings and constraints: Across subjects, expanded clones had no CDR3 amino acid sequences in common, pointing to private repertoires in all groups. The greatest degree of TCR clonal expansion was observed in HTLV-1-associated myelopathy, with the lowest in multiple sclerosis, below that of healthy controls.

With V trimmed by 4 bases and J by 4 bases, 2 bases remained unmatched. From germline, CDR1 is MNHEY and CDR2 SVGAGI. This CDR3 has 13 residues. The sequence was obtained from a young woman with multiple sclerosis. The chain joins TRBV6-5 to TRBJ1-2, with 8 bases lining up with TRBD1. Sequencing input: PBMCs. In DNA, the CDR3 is TGTGCCAGCAGTTCAGGGGGCAGCTATGGCTACACCTTC. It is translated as CASSSGGSYGYTF.